This TCR beta chain was documented in a study of blood T cell repertoires in COVID-19. Measured with immunoSEQ multiplex PCR; TCRdb has only the in-frame clones, and not every one. The repertoire has about 130,000 clones, roughly 80% of them found once; the top ten carry 9.2%. The V end was cut by 0 bases, the J end by 7 bases, with 13 bases between. The CDR3 is 15 residues long. CDR1 is MNHNS, CDR2 SASEGT, per germline. The TCR originated in a man aged 50 to 60 who had recovered from COVID-19. Specimen: PBMCs or T cells enriched from blood (not recorded which). This rearrangement joins TRBV6-1 to TRBJ2-1; a weak D match, TRBD1 (6 bases). This CDR3 reads CASSEALDRGNEQFF. CDR3 nucleotide sequence: TGTGCCAGCAGTGAAGCGCTAGATAGGGGGAATGAGCAGTTCTTC.